A selection of T cell receptor beta chains follows, all from one sample in a study of cytomegalovirus exposure and HLA in healthy donors. Profiling relied on immunoSEQ multiplex PCR, and the TCRdb table lists in-frame clones only, not all of them. The data hold 150,000 to 170,000 clones, with approximately 74% observed a single time. The sequenced material came from PBMCs. These receptors all stem from a man aged 30-40 years in good health and CMV-seronegative. The CDR3 runs from the conserved cysteine through the conserved F or W. The order of the fields is clone size, CDR3 length, V gene, J gene, D gene, CDR3 protein, CDR3 DNA. D genes are given only for firm matches. Only part of the rows carry a size: once, few, many, or a class if the clone is expanded.

size: -
length: 16
V: TRBV7-6
J: TRBJ2-6
D: -
CDR3: CASSPVISSGANVLTF
DNA: TGTGCCAGCAGCCCGGTTATATCCTCTGGGGCCAACGTCCTGACTTTC

size: -
length: 16
V: TRBV5-1
J: TRBJ1-1
D: TRBD1
CDR3: CASSRGQGQYNTEAFF
DNA: TGCGCCAGCAGCAGGGGACAGGGGCAATACAACACTGAAGCTTTCTTT

size: few
length: 13
V: TRBV7-9
J: TRBJ1-2
D: -
CDR3: CASSLGGDYGYTF
DNA: TGTGCCAGCAGCTTAGGCGGTGACTATGGCTACACCTTC

size: -
length: 17
V: TRBV9
J: TRBJ2-7
D: TRBD2
CDR3: CASSVATGTSGASEQYF
DNA: TGTGCCAGCAGCGTAGCTACGGGGACTAGCGGGGCGTCAGAGCAGTACTTC

size: few
length: 15
V: TRBV6-5
J: TRBJ1-1
D: TRBD1
CDR3: CASSPGTGYSPEAFF
DNA: TGTGCCAGCAGCCCCGGGACAGGGTATAGCCCTGAAGCTTTCTTT

size: -
length: 17
V: TRBV28
J: TRBJ2-3
D: TRBD2
CDR3: CASSLLTSGGAQDTQYF
DNA: TGTGCCAGCAGTTTACTAACTAGCGGGGGGGCCCAAGATACGCAGTATTTT

size: -
length: 15
V: TRBV9
J: TRBJ2-3
D: -
CDR3: CASSVEGYGADTQYF
DNA: TGTGCCAGCAGCGTAGAGGGGTATGGTGCAGATACGCAGTATTTT

size: -
length: 15
V: TRBV15
J: TRBJ1-5
D: -
CDR3: CATSTAMGDYQPQHF
DNA: TGTGCCACCAGCACCGCAATGGGAGACTATCAGCCCCAGCATTTT

size: -
length: 15
V: TRBV7-9
J: TRBJ2-3
D: TRBD2
CDR3: CASSKIAGDTDTQYF
DNA: TGTGCCAGCAGTAAAATAGCGGGGGACACAGATACGCAGTATTTT

size: few
length: 14
V: TRBV5-1
J: TRBJ2-7
D: TRBD1
CDR3: CASSPRQGAYEQYF
DNA: TGCGCCAGCAGCCCACGACAGGGGGCTTACGAGCAGTACTTC

size: few
length: 13
V: TRBV5-4
J: TRBJ1-1
D: -
CDR3: CASSGGTGTEAFF
DNA: TGTGCCAGCAGCGGGGGGACCGGCACTGAAGCTTTCTTT

size: -
length: 17
V: TRBV6-8
J: TRBJ1-2
D: TRBD1
CDR3: CASSRRDRGYMNYGYTF
DNA: TGTGCCAGCAGTCGACGGGACAGGGGGTATATGAACTATGGCTACACCTTC

size: many
length: 13
V: TRBV5-5
J: TRBJ1-1
D: TRBD1
CDR3: CASNQGTGDVAFF
DNA: TGTGCCAGCAATCAAGGGACAGGGGACGTGGCTTTCTTT

size: -
length: 16
V: TRBV28
J: TRBJ2-2
D: TRBD1
CDR3: CASSPTGGPYTGELFF
DNA: TGTGCCAGCAGCCCGACAGGGGGCCCTTACACCGGGGAGCTGTTTTTT

size: -
length: 16
V: TRBV5-4
J: TRBJ2-1
D: TRBD2
CDR3: CASSLVGRGGRNEQFF
DNA: TGTGCCAGCAGCTTGGTGGGGCGGGGGGGCCGTAATGAGCAGTTCTTC

size: -
length: 13
V: TRBV19
J: TRBJ1-6
D: -
CDR3: CASSGQFNSPLHF
DNA: TGTGCCAGTAGTGGACAGTTTAATTCACCCCTCCACTTT

size: -
length: 16
V: TRBV19
J: TRBJ1-1
D: -
CDR3: CASSIRGQGLDTEAFF
DNA: TGTGCCAGTAGTATAAGGGGCCAGGGGTTGGACACTGAAGCTTTCTTT

size: -
length: 16
V: TRBV4-1
J: TRBJ2-2
D: TRBD2
CDR3: CASSQEAGGWTGELFF
DNA: TGCGCCAGCAGCCAAGAAGCGGGGGGTTGGACCGGGGAGCTGTTTTTT

size: -
length: 15
V: TRBV7-9
J: TRBJ2-7
D: -
CDR3: CASSLARLMSHEQYF
DNA: TGTGCCAGCAGCTTAGCACGGTTAATGAGCCACGAGCAGTACTTC

size: -
length: 14
V: TRBV5-5
J: TRBJ2-1
D: -
CDR3: CASSFETAYNEQFF
DNA: TGTGCCAGCAGCTTTGAGACAGCCTACAATGAGCAGTTCTTC

size: few
length: 14
V: TRBV4-3
J: TRBJ1-1
D: -
CDR3: CASSQQTVVTEAFF
DNA: TGCGCCAGCAGCCAACAGACAGTTGTCACTGAAGCTTTCTTT

size: -
length: 15
V: TRBV6-4
J: TRBJ2-3
D: TRBD1
CDR3: CASSDSETGADTQYF
DNA: TGTGCCAGCAGTGACTCGGAGACAGGGGCAGATACGCAGTATTTT

size: -
length: 12
V: TRBV10-3
J: TRBJ2-5
D: -
CDR3: CAISTNEETQYF
DNA: TGTGCCATCAGTACCAATGAGGAGACCCAGTACTTC

size: -
length: 15
V: TRBV5-1
J: TRBJ2-3
D: TRBD2
CDR3: CASSFGGGSTDTQYF
DNA: TGCGCCAGCAGCTTCGGGGGGGGGAGCACAGATACGCAGTATTTT

size: -
length: 15
V: TRBV25-1
J: TRBJ1-6
D: -
CDR3: CASSEASSYNSPLHF
DNA: TGTGCCAGCAGTGAAGCGAGCTCCTATAATTCACCCCTCCACTTT

size: -
length: 15
V: TRBV5-1
J: TRBJ2-2
D: TRBD1
CDR3: CASRSGTGLTGELFF
DNA: TGCGCCAGCAGATCCGGGACAGGGCTAACCGGGGAGCTGTTTTTT

size: -
length: 14
V: TRBV29-1
J: TRBJ2-1
D: -
CDR3: CSVRFILGVNEQFF
DNA: TGCAGCGTTCGGTTCATCCTAGGGGTGAATGAGCAGTTCTTC

size: -
length: 15
V: TRBV7-2
J: TRBJ1-2
D: TRBD1
CDR3: CASSLGQGADYGYTF
DNA: TGTGCCAGCAGCTTAGGACAGGGGGCTGACTATGGCTACACCTTC

size: once
length: 13
V: TRBV28
J: TRBJ1-1
D: TRBD1
CDR3: CASSFRGLTEAFF
DNA: TGTGCCAGCAGTTTTAGGGGGCTCACTGAAGCTTTCTTT

size: -
length: 14
V: TRBV9
J: TRBJ2-7
D: TRBD1
CDR3: CASSPSGTDYEQYF
DNA: TGTGCCAGCAGCCCCTCCGGGACAGATTACGAGCAGTACTTC

size: -
length: 14
V: TRBV5-8
J: TRBJ1-2
D: TRBD1
CDR3: CASSKPGQGNGYTF
DNA: TGTGCCAGCTCCAAGCCGGGACAGGGTAATGGCTACACCTTC

size: -
length: 16
V: TRBV5-4
J: TRBJ2-3
D: TRBD2
CDR3: CASSIKTSGEADTQYF
DNA: TGTGCCAGCAGCATAAAGACTAGCGGGGAAGCAGATACGCAGTATTTT

size: few
length: 15
V: TRBV28
J: TRBJ1-1
D: -
CDR3: CASSLFVRGNTEAFF
DNA: TGTGCCAGCAGTTTGTTTGTTAGGGGGAACACTGAAGCTTTCTTT

size: -
length: 14
V: TRBV7-3
J: TRBJ2-3
D: -
CDR3: CASSRSGSTDTQYF
DNA: TGTGCCAGCAGCCGCAGCGGGAGCACAGATACGCAGTATTTT

size: -
length: 16
V: TRBV7-9
J: TRBJ2-6
D: -
CDR3: CASSYRRGLGANVLTF
DNA: TGTGCCAGCAGCTACCGGCGGGGGCTGGGGGCCAACGTCCTGACTTTC

size: many
length: 13
V: TRBV5-6
J: TRBJ2-2
D: -
CDR3: CASSSGSGEELFF
DNA: TGTGCCAGCAGTTCGGGTAGCGGTGAGGAGCTGTTTTTT

size: -
length: 13
V: TRBV10-2
J: TRBJ2-7
D: -
CDR3: CASGSGDSYEQYF
DNA: TGCGCCAGCGGTTCCGGGGACTCCTACGAGCAGTACTTC

size: -
length: 16
V: TRBV7-2
J: TRBJ2-3
D: -
CDR3: CASSLNSQGGRDTQYF
DNA: TGTGCCAGCAGCTTAAATAGTCAGGGTGGCAGAGATACGCAGTATTTT

size: once
length: 15
V: TRBV6-6
J: TRBJ1-5
D: -
CDR3: CASRNQGKSNQPQNF
DNA: TGTGCCAGCAGAAACCAGGGGAAGAGCAATCAGCCCCAGAATTTT

size: -
length: 16
V: TRBV5-4
J: TRBJ2-3
D: TRBD2
CDR3: CASSATSGGALDTQYF
DNA: TGTGCCAGCAGCGCGACTAGCGGGGGGGCCTTAGATACGCAGTATTTT